The source of this TCR beta chain is a study of human T cells and chemical hapten exposure. Overall study: TCR yield per sample varied, mainly due to pooled library volumes. Broader study findings: It was expanded TCRs that formed significantly more large CDR3 similarity clusters than controls did.

CDR1 and CDR2 from the germline V gene are SGDLS and YYNGEE. V shed 4 bases and J shed 5 bases, with 10 bases lying between them. The CDR3 runs 13 residues. The time point: patch test 3, about 24 weeks after DPC sensitization. The sample's treatment: therapeutic diphenylcyclopropenone sensitization with weekly scalp DPC. MiXCR was run by TCRdb on the RACE reads, yielding one entry per CDR3 protein. The repertoire includes 210,000 or so distinct CDR3 sequences, approximately 26% of them detected once, and 2% to 2.5% sits in the top ten. Turning to this clonotype: Its antigen is as yet unknown.

The sequence was collected from a woman aged 40-49 years with alopecia areata. Some clones in this sample may be carry-over from other donors' samples. This sequence joins TRBV9 and TRBJ2-1; D remains ambiguous. The specimen was whole blood, collected in connection with sensitization to the hapten diphenylcyclopropenone (DPC). For the CDR3, the DNA is TGTGCCAGCAGCCCCCAGTCTGACAATGAGCAGTTCTTC. The encoded protein is CASSPQSDNEQFF.